The 30 T cell receptor beta chains presented below share a single source sample, sequenced in a study of control samples from healthy donors and cancer patients. Profiled with immunoSEQ multiplex PCR; TCRdb holds only in-frame clones, not every one. The profile shows more than 150,000 clones, about 93% of them singletons. The sequenced sample was blood. These receptor sequences come from a man aged 18 to 29 in good health.

The chain links TRBV6-1 to TRBJ2-1, with D possibly TRBD1 on 5 matching bases. With 5 bases removed from V and 3 bases from J, the gap between germline ends came to 17 bases. The CDR3 length is 16 residues. Germline lookup yields CDR1 MNHNS and CDR2 SASEGT. The CDR3 coding sequence is TGTGCCAGCAGTAAAGGGGATCCCTCCTACTACAATGAGCAGTTCTTC. Its protein is CASSKGDPSYYNEQFF.

This clone was seen a single time. The V and J genes are TRBV18 and TRBJ1-2; weak D call: TRBD1 (5 bases). The V end lost 3 bases, the J end lost 4 bases, and 15 bases lay between the germline ends. The CDR3 runs 15 residues. Germline CDR1 reads KGHSH; CDR2 reads LQKENI. The CDR3 region is CASSPGRGTAYGYTF. CDR3 bases: TGTGCCAGCTCACCGGGGCGCGGGACGGCCTATGGCTACACCTTC.

V and J are TRBV12-3 or TRBV12-4 and TRBJ1-2; a weak D match, TRBD1 (6 bases). CDR3 size: 13 residues. Trimming pared 4 bases from V and 6 bases from J, leaving 12 bases between. This CDR3 is CASSSLQGNGYTF. CDR3 bases: TGTGCCAGCAGTTCTTTACAGGGAAATGGCTACACCTTC.

The rearrangement joins TRBV6-1 to TRBJ2-1; D possibly corresponds to TRBD2 (5 bases). The CDR3 runs to 15 residues. V was pared by 2 bases and J by 1 base, with 9 bases between. Germline values: CDR1 MNHNS, CDR2 SASEGT. The CDR3 is CASSEFGESYNEQFF. The CDR3, as DNA: TGTGCCAGCAGTGAATTCGGGGAATCCTACAATGAGCAGTTCTTC.

The chain couples TRBV7-3 to TRBJ1-5; possibly TRBD1 for D (5 bases). The V gene lost 8 bases and the J gene lost 0 bases, with 8 bases spanning the gap. Looked up from germline, CDR1 is SGHTA and CDR2 is FQGTGA. The length of the CDR3 is 13 residues. The CDR3 nucleotides read TGTGCCAGCGCGACAGATAGCAATCAGCCCCAGCATTTT. Protein product: CASATDSNQPQHF.

This chain connects TRBV28 to TRBJ1-5, with D uncertain. Germline V gene lookup returns CDR1 MDHEN and CDR2 SYDVKM. The CDR3 is made up of 14 amino acids. The ends were cut back, 3 bases at V and 5 bases at J, with 11 bases in the middle. DNA for the CDR3: TGTGCCAGCAGTTTGTATCTGGGAGATCAGCCCCAGCATTTT. Its translation is CASSLYLGDQPQHF.

This chain links TRBV12-3 or TRBV12-4 with TRBJ1-2; D call uncertain. V was trimmed by 3 bases and J by 5 bases, leaving 4 bases between them. The CDR3 covers 11 residues. CDR3 coding DNA: TGTGCCAGCAGTTTCGGATATGGCTACACCTTC. Protein sequence: CASSFGYGYTF.

The chain employs TRBV20-1 and TRBJ2-7; TRBD2 is a possible D gene (6 bases). This CDR3 comprises 15 residues. V was shortened by 3 bases and J by 0 bases, with 15 bases between the two germline ends. Germline CDR1 reads DFQATT; CDR2 reads SNEGSKA (reference sequence). The CDR3 loop is CSASGAGKPSYEQYF. The CDR3 DNA is TGCAGTGCTAGTGGGGCGGGAAAACCCTCCTACGAGCAGTACTTC.

The rearrangement uses TRBV3-1 (or the pseudogene TRBV3-2) and TRBJ1-1; D not certain. The V gene's germline CDR1 is LGHDT and CDR2 YNNKEL (reference sequence). V gave up 3 bases and J gave up 4 bases, with 9 bases separating them. This CDR3 contains 13 residues. Written as DNA, the CDR3 is TGTGCCAGCAGCCAGTCAATGGGCACTGAAGCTTTCTTT. Translating gives CASSQSMGTEAFF.

The rearrangement joins TRBV7-9 to TRBJ2-3, with D perhaps TRBD1 or TRBD2 (5 bases each). The V gene lost 8 bases and the J gene lost 0 bases, with 21 bases spanning the gap. This CDR3 region has 17 residues. The germline CDR1 and CDR2 sequences are SEHNR and FQNEAQ (reference sequence). DNA of the CDR3: TGTGCCAGCTCCATCCGCCGGGGTACAGGCAGCACAGATACGCAGTATTTT. The encoded protein is CASSIRRGTGSTDTQYF.

The V gene is TRBV9, the J gene TRBJ1-2, with D maybe TRBD1 (5 bases). The V gene lost 4 bases and the J gene lost 3 bases, with 13 bases spanning the gap. Germline V CDR1 and CDR2: SGDLS, YYNGEE. The CDR3 contains 14 residues. Here the CDR3 DNA reads TGTGCCAGCAGCCGCAGGGCAGAAGACTATGGCTACACCTTC. Its protein is CASSRRAEDYGYTF. Combining the CDR3 with reference TRBV9 and TRBJ1-2 gives the whole variable domain DSGVTQTPKHLITATGQRVTLRCSPRSGDLSVYWYQQSLDQGLQFLIQYYNGEERAKGNILERFSAQQFPDLHSELNLSSLELGDSALYFCASSRRAEDYGYTFGSGTRLTVV.

The chain joins TRBV4-1 to TRBJ2-7; 7 bases are a match to TRBD2. The ends lost 0 bases at V and 2 bases at J; junction bases unmatched: 7. The CDR3 is 16 residues long. Germline CDR1 and CDR2: MGHRA and YSYEKL. In nucleotides, the CDR3 is TGCGCCAGCAGCCAAGAAGGTATCGGGGGGACCTACGAGCAGTACTTC. Its protein product is CASSQEGIGGTYEQYF.

The chain employs TRBV25-1 and TRBJ2-3; 9 nucleotides agree with TRBD1. Germline CDR1 reads MGHDK; CDR2 reads SYGVNS. The CDR3 is 14 amino acids. V shed 4 bases and J 2 bases; nucleotides not matched to a gene: 1. Here the CDR3 reads CASSGDRDTDTQYF. The DNA of the CDR3 is TGTGCCAGCAGTGGGGACAGGGACACAGATACGCAGTATTTT. The full variable domain, its missing parts supplied by reference TRBV25-1 and TRBJ2-3, is EADIYQTPRYLVIGTGKKITLECSQTMGHDKMYWYQQDPGMELHLIHYSYGVNSTEKGDLSSESTVSRIRTEHFPLTLESARPSHTSQYLCASSGDRDTDTQYFGPGTRLTVL.

The gene calls are TRBV3-1 (or the pseudogene TRBV3-2) and TRBJ2-5; 9 nucleotides match TRBD1. The germline V gene has CDR1 LGHDT and CDR2 YNNKEL (reference sequence). V lost 5 bases and J lost 5; bases outside the gene matches: 12. This CDR3 spans 16 amino acids. The CDR3 DNA is TGTGCCAGCAGCACATCACAGGGGGCGCGGAGGGAGACCCAGTACTTC. Amino acid sequence: CASSTSQGARRETQYF.

The chain is built from TRBV5-5 and TRBJ2-1, with 7 bases fitting TRBD1. The CDR3 is 15 amino acids. Germline V CDR1 and CDR2: SGHKS, YYEKEE (reference sequence). After removal of 2 bases from V and 5 bases from J, the junction contained 7 bases not matched to a gene. In DNA form, the CDR3 reads TGTGCCAGCAGCTTAACGGGACAGCCGAACAATGAGCAGTTCTTC. Protein: CASSLTGQPNNEQFF.

CDR3 nucleotide sequence: TGTGCCAGCAGTCCGACAGGGAGCTCCTACGAGCAGTACTTC. Encoded protein: CASSPTGSSYEQYF. The chain joins TRBV2 to TRBJ2-7; 7 bases are shared with TRBD1. The CDR3 runs to 14 residues. V lost 5 bases and J lost 0; bases outside the gene matches: 4. Germline CDR1 reads SNHLY; CDR2 reads FYNNEI.

This chain joins TRBV5-6 and TRBJ2-3; 8 positions agree with TRBD2. Trimming at V came to 2 bases and at J to 1 base, leaving 0 bases not matched to a gene. Germline CDR1 reads SGHDT; CDR2 reads YYEEEE. The CDR3 totals 14 residues. The CDR3 DNA is TGTGCCAGCAGCTTCGGGGGGGGCACAGATACGCAGTATTTT. Encoded protein: CASSFGGGTDTQYF. The complete variable domain, with remaining parts taken from reference TRBV5-6 and TRBJ2-3, reads DAGVTQSPTHLIKTRGQQVTLRCSPKSGHDTVSWYQQALGQGPQFIFQYYEEEERQRGNFPDRFSGHQFPNYSSELNVNALLLGDSALYLCASSFGGGTDTQYFGPGTRLTVL.

The chain employs TRBV12-5 and TRBJ1-5; TRBD1 is a possible D gene (5 bases). Trimming shortened V by 2 bases and J by 6 bases, and 8 bases separated the two germline ends. There are 13 residues in the CDR3. The germline gives CDR1 LGHNT, CDR2 FRNRAP. The CDR3 loop reads CASGLSQGQPQHF. Written as DNA, the CDR3 is TGTGCTAGTGGTTTGAGTCAGGGTCAGCCCCAGCATTTT.

The chain links TRBV19 to TRBJ2-1, with 7 bases aligning to TRBD1. The CDR3 is made up of 13 amino acids. V shed 7 bases, J shed 3 bases, and the junction held 3 bases outside the gene matches. Germline assignment: CDR1 LNHDA and CDR2 SQIVND (reference sequence). The DNA of the CDR3 is TGTGCCAGTACGGGACAGAGCTACAATGAGCAGTTCTTC. Protein product: CASTGQSYNEQFF.

The CDR3 is CASRRGTGVEYF. As DNA, the CDR3 is TGTGCCAGCAGGAGGGGCACAGGGGTAGAGTACTTC. This chain uses TRBV6-4 with TRBJ2-4; the match to TRBD1 covers 7 bases. V lost 6 bases and J lost 14; bases outside the gene matches: 10. CDR1 is MRHNA, CDR2 SNTAGT, per germline. The CDR3 extends over 12 amino acids.

The chain joins TRBV7-6 to TRBJ1-5, with a possible D match to TRBD1 (6 bases). The CDR3 sequence is 16 residues long. Germline V lookup: CDR1 SGHVS, CDR2 FNYEAQ. V was trimmed by 1 base and J by 3 bases, leaving 13 bases between them. This CDR3 reads CASSLVGGDVNQPQHF. The CDR3 nucleotides are TGTGCCAGCAGCTTAGTTGGGGGCGATGTCAATCAGCCCCAGCATTTT.

The chain joins TRBV5-6 to TRBJ1-1; TRBD1 matches at 12 bases. Germline CDR1 is SGHDT and CDR2 is YYEEEE. V lost 4 bases, J lost 4 bases, and 5 bases stayed unmatched. CDR3 length: 15 residues. Here the CDR3 reads CASSRDRGRGTEAFF. The CDR3, as DNA: TGTGCCAGCAGCCGGGACAGGGGGCGAGGCACTGAAGCTTTCTTT.

The V and J genes are TRBV6-5 and TRBJ2-7, with TRBD2 identical over 15 bases. This CDR3 is built from 14 residues. The germline CDR1 and CDR2 sequences are MNHEY and SVGAGI. The junction had 7 bases not matched to a gene; V was cut back by 7 bases and J by 9 bases. The CDR3 nucleotides read TGTGCCAGCAAGGGACTAGCGGGGGGTACGCGGCAGTACTTC. As protein: CASKGLAGGTRQYF.

This chain joins TRBV28 and TRBJ1-2; the D is unclear. Deletions cut 2 bases from V and 8 bases from J, with 9 bases between. Germline-derived CDR1 and CDR2 are MDHEN and SYDVKM. CDR3 length equals 12 residues. Written as DNA, the CDR3 is TGTGCCAGCAGTTTAGCTACCAGCGGCTACACCTTC. This encodes CASSLATSGYTF.

The chain uses TRBV24-1 and TRBJ2-3, with 9 bases lining up with TRBD1. Trimming cost V 3 bases and J 4 bases; bases outside gene matches: 7. The germline V gene encodes CDR1 KGHDR and CDR2 SFDVKD. CDR3 length equals 16 residues. The CDR3 is CATSDRDRDTSDTQYF. In nucleotides, the CDR3 is TGTGCCACCAGTGATCGGGACAGGGATACATCAGATACGCAGTATTTT.

This clone was picked up one time. The chain links TRBV5-1 to TRBJ2-2; 7 bases map to TRBD2. Germline V gene sequence: CDR1 SGHRS, CDR2 YFSETQ. After removal of 0 bases from V and 5 bases from J, the junction contained 4 bases not matched to a gene. The CDR3 is 15 residues long. In DNA, the CDR3 is TGCGCCAGCAGCTTGGGCGTAGCGGGTACCGGGGAGCTGTTTTTT. Protein sequence: CASSLGVAGTGELFF.

The chain carries TRBV7-2 and TRBJ1-3; TRBD1 aligns across 7 bases. Germline V lookup: CDR1 SGHTA, CDR2 FQGNSA. The CDR3 consists of 18 residues. Losses at the gene ends were 3 bases for V and 0 bases for J; bases not matched to a gene: 11. The CDR3 DNA follows: TGTGCCAGCAGCTTCTTACCGGGACAGAGTTTCTCTGGAAACACCATATATTTT. Protein: CASSFLPGQSFSGNTIYF.

This rearrangement joins TRBV21-1 to TRBJ2-7; TRBD1 is the table's D call, not checked against the DNA. TRBV21-1 is labeled a pseudogene. CDR3 size: 13 residues. The CDR3 reads CASVRDSTYEQYF. CDR3 DNA sequence: TGTGCCAGCGTCCGGGACAGTACCTACGAGCAGTACTTC.

The V gene is TRBV2, the J gene TRBJ2-2; D gene unclear. Germline V gene lookup returns CDR1 SNHLY and CDR2 FYNNEI. CDR3 length: 15 residues. Trimming cost V 5 bases and J 3 bases, with 13 bases left between them. The DNA of the CDR3 is TGTGCCAGCAGTCCTAGGGAAACTTACACCGGGGAGCTGTTTTTT. This translates into CASSPRETYTGELFF.

This clone was detected only a few times. This chain connects TRBV6-5 to TRBJ2-2; 7 bases are a match to TRBD2. This CDR3 contains 14 residues. CDR1 and CDR2 from the germline V gene are MNHEY and SVGAGI. V was clipped by 4 bases and J by 2 bases; unmatched bases: 1. CDR3 nucleotide sequence: TGTGCCAGCAGTTGGGACTATAACACCGGGGAGCTGTTTTTT. This gives the protein CASSWDYNTGELFF.